This paragraph covers one T cell receptor (beta chain) sequence. These data belong to a study of shared clonotypes between healthy human individuals. TCRdb keeps only in-frame clones here, not all; method: immunoSEQ multiplex PCR. The table shows roughly 480,000 clones, with around three quarters occurring only once. Germline CDR1 reads SGHAT; CDR2 reads FQDESV (reference sequence). The CDR3 is 14 residues long. V dropped 1 base and J dropped 3 bases, with 10 bases sitting between them. Sequences were obtained from PBMCs. The rearrangement links TRBV11-1 to TRBJ2-7; D tentatively fits TRBD1 or TRBD2 (5 bases each). This receptor was taken from a woman in her thirties or forties in good health. Some clones in this sample may be carry-over from other donors' samples. CDR3 protein: CASSLVGTSYEQYF. The CDR3 DNA is TGTGCCAGCAGCTTAGTAGGGACCAGCTACGAGCAGTACTTC.